Given below is one TCR beta chain in context. Sequencing used immunoSEQ multiplex PCR; TCRdb keeps in-frame clones, though not all of them. This table has 9,500 to 12,000 clones, 89% appearing once. Germline V gene sequence: CDR1 MNHEY, CDR2 SMNVEV (reference sequence). Unmatched junction bases numbered 5, after V lost 5 bases and J lost 3 bases. This CDR3 has 14 amino acids. This sample is part of a study of tumor T cells in aggressive B-cell lymphoma. This TCR derives from an adult with diffuse large B cell lymphoma. The chain carries TRBV27 and TRBJ2-5, with 8 positions matching TRBD2. The source material was tumor tissue. DNA of the CDR3: TGTGCCAGCAGTCCCCGGGGGGGGAAAGAGACCCAGTACTTC. It is translated as CASSPRGGKETQYF.